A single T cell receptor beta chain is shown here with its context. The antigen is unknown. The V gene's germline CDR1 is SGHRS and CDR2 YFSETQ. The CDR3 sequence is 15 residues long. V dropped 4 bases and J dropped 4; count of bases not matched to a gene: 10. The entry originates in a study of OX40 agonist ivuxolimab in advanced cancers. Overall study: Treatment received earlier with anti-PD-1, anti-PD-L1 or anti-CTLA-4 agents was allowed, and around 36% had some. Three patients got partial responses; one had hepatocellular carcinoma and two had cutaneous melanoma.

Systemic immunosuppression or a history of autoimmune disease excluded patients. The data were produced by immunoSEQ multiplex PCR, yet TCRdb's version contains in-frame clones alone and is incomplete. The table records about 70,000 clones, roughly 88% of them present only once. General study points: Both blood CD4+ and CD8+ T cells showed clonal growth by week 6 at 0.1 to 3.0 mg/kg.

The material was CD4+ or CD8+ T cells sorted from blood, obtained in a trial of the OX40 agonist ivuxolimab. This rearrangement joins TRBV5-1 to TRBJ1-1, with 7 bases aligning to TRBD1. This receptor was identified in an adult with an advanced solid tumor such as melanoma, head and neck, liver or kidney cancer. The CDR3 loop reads CASSPPRQGGTEAFF. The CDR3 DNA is TGCGCCAGCAGCCCCCCGCGACAGGGTGGCACTGAAGCTTTCTTT.